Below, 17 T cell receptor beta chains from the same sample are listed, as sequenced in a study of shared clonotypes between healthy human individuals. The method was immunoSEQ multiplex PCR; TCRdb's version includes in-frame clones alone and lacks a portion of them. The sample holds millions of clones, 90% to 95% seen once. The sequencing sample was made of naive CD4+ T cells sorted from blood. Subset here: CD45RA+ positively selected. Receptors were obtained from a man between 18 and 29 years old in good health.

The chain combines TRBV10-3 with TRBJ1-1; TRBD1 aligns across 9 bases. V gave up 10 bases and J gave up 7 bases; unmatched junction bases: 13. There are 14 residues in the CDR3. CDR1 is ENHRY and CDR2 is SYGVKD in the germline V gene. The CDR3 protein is CATSLGTGKVEAFF. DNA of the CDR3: TGTGCCACCTCGTTGGGGACAGGGAAAGTTGAAGCTTTCTTT.

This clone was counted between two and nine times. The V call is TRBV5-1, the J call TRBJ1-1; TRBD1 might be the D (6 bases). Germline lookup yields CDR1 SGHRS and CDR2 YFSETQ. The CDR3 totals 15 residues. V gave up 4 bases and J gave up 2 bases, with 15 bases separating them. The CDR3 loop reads CASSTLRTDNTEAFF. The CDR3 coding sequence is TGCGCCAGCAGCACTCTACGGACAGACAACACTGAAGCTTTCTTT.

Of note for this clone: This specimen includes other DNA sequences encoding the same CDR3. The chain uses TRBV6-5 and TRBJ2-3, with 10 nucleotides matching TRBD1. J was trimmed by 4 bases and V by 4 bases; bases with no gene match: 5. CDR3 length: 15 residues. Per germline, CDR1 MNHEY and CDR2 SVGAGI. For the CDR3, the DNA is TGTGCCAGCAGTTCGCCGGGACAGGGGCCAGATACGCAGTATTTT. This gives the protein CASSSPGQGPDTQYF.

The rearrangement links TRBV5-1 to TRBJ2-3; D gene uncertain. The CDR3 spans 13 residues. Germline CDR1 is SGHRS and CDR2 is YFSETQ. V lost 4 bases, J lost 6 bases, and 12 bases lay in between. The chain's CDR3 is CASSQTHKDTQYF. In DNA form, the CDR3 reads TGCGCCAGCAGCCAAACTCATAAGGATACGCAGTATTTT.

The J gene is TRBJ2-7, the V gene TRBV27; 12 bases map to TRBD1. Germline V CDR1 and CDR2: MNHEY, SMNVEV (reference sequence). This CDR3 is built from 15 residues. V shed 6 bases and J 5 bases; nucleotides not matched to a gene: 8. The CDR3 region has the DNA TGTGCCAGCAGCCGCGGGGACAGGGGGCACGACGAGCAGTACTTC. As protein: CASSRGDRGHDEQYF.

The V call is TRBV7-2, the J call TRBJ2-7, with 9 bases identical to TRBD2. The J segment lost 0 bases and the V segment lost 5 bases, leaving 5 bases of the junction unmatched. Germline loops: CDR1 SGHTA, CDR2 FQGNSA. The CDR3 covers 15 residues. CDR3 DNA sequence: TGTGCCAGCAGCGGGCAAGCGGGAGGCTCCTACGAGCAGTACTTC. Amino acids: CASSGQAGGSYEQYF.

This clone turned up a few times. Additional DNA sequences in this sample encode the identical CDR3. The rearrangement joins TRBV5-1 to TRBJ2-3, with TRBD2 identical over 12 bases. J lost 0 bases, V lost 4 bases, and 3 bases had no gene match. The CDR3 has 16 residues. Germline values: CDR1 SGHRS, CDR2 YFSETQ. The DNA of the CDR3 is TGCGCCAGCAGCCCCGGGACTAGCGGGAGCACAGATACGCAGTATTTT. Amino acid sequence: CASSPGTSGSTDTQYF.

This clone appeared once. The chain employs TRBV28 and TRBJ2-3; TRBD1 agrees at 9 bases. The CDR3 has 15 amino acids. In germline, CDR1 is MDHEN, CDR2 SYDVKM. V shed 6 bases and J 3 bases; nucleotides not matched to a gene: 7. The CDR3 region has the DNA TGTGCCAGCAGCCGCGGGGACAGGGCGACAGATACGCAGTATTTT. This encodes CASSRGDRATDTQYF.

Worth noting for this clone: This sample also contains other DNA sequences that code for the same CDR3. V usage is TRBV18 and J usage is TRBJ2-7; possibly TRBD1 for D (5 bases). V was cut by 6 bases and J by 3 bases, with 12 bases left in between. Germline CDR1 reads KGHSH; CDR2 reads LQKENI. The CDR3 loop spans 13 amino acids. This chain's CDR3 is CASSLQDSYEQYF. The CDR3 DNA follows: TGTGCCAGCTCCCTTCAAGACAGCTACGAGCAGTACTTC.

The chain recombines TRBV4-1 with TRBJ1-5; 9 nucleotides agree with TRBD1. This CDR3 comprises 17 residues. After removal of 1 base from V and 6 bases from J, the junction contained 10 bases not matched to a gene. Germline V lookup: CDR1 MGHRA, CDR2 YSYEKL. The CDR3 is CASSQGPGQGKSQPQHF. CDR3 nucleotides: TGCGCCAGCAGCCAAGGACCGGGACAGGGAAAGAGTCAGCCCCAGCATTTT.

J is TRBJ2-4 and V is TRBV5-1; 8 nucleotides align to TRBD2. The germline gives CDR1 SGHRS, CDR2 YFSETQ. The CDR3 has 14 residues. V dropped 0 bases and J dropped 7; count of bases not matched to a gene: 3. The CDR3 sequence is CASSLEAGANIQYF. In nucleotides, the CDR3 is TGCGCCAGCAGCTTGGAAGCGGGGGCTAACATTCAGTACTTC.

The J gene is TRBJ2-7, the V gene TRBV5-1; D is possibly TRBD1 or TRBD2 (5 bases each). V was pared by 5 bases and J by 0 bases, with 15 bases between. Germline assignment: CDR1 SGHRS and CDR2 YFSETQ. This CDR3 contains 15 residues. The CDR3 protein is CASSPGTDTSYEQYF. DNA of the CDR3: TGCGCCAGCAGTCCCGGGACGGACACCTCCTACGAGCAGTACTTC. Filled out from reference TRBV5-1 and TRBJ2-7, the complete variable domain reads KAGVTQTPRYLIKTRGQQVTLSCSPISGHRSVSWYQQTPGQGLQFLFEYFSETQRNKGNFPGRFSGRQFSNSRSEMNVSTLELGDSALYLCASSPGTDTSYEQYFGPGTRLTVT.

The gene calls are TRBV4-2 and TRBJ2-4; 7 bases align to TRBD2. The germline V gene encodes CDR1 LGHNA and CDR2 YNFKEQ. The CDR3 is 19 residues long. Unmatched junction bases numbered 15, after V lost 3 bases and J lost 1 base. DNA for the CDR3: TGTGCCAGCAGCCACCATACTAGCGCGGAGCTTGGGGCCAAAAACATTCAGTACTTC. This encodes CASSHHTSAELGAKNIQYF.

The CDR3 protein is CASSLRQGDNYGYTF. In nucleotides, the CDR3 is TGCGCCAGCAGCCTACGACAGGGGGATAACTATGGCTACACCTTC. The chain recombines TRBV4-1 with TRBJ1-2; 9 bases are shared with TRBD1. CDR3 length equals 15 residues. Looked up from germline, CDR1 is MGHRA and CDR2 is YSYEKL. Losses at the gene ends were 4 bases for V and 1 base for J; bases not matched to a gene: 4.

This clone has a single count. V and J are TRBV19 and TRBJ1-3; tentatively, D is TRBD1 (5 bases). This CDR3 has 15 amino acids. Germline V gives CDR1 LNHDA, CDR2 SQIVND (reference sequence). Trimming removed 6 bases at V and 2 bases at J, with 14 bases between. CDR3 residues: CASSRPREAGNTIYF. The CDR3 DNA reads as TGTGCCAGTAGCCGACCCAGGGAGGCTGGAAACACCATATATTTT.

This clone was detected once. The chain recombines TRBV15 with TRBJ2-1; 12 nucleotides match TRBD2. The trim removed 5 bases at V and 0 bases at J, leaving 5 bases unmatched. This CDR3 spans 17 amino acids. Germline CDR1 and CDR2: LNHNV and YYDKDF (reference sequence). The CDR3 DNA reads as TGTGCCACCAGCCCTCTGACTAGCGGGAGCTCCTACAATGAGCAGTTCTTC. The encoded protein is CATSPLTSGSSYNEQFF.

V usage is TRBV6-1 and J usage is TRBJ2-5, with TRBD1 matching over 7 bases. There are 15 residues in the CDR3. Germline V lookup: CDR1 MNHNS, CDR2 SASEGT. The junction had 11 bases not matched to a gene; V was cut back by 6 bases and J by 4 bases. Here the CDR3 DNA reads TGTGCCAGCAGAAATGACAGGGAACGGAGAGAGACCCAGTACTTC. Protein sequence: CASRNDRERRETQYF.